Listed here are 9 T cell receptor beta chains from one sample, sequenced in a study of blood T cell repertoires in COVID-19. This table comes from immunoSEQ multiplex PCR, and its TCRdb copy is limited to in-frame clones, with some not included. Counted here are under 300,000 clones, about nine tenths occurring once; the ten biggest clones make up about 3%. The sample comprised peripheral blood. These receptors were taken from a woman aged 25 to 39 with active or convalescent COVID-19.

V usage is TRBV7-8 and J usage is TRBJ1-1, with no clear D. This CDR3 comprises 15 residues. The germline V gene encodes CDR1 SGHVS and CDR2 FQNEAQ. V lost 1 base and J 3 bases, leaving 12 bases between the germline ends. The CDR3, as DNA: TGTGCCAGCAGCTTAGTGGGGAGCAGCTACACTGAAGCTTTCTTT. Translating gives CASSLVGSSYTEAFF.

The chain links TRBV28 to TRBJ1-2, with D unclear. The V and J ends lost 3 bases and 6 bases respectively, with 8 bases between them. The CDR3 loop spans 12 amino acids. Germline assignment: CDR1 MDHEN and CDR2 SYDVKM. The CDR3 nucleotides are TGTGCCAGCAGTTTCGGGTCCCATGGCTACACCTTC. The encoded protein is CASSFGSHGYTF.

The CDR3 here is CASNPITGGAGQPQHF. The CDR3 nucleotides read TGTGCCAGCAACCCCATTACAGGGGGCGCGGGTCAGCCCCAGCATTTT. The chain combines TRBV28 with TRBJ1-5, with 9 bases lining up with TRBD1. Germline V lookup: CDR1 MDHEN, CDR2 SYDVKM. The J segment lost 6 bases and the V segment lost 7 bases, leaving 13 bases of the junction unmatched. CDR3 length: 16 amino acids.

The rearrangement joins TRBV28 to TRBJ1-3, with D uncertain. Per germline, CDR1 MDHEN and CDR2 SYDVKM. V lost 2 bases to trimming and J lost 2 bases, with 10 bases between them. This CDR3 comprises 15 residues. The chain's CDR3 is CASSLRGSAGNTIYF. In DNA, the CDR3 is TGTGCCAGCAGTTTACGGGGTTCCGCTGGAAACACCATATATTTT.

This clone showed up just once. This chain uses TRBV24-1 with TRBJ2-5; 9 bases fit TRBD2. Looked up from germline, CDR1 is KGHDR and CDR2 is SFDVKD. This CDR3 comprises 15 residues. The trim removed 1 base at V and 5 bases at J, leaving 4 bases unmatched. Here the CDR3 reads CATSDLASGAETQYF. In nucleotides, the CDR3 is TGTGCCACCAGTGATTTAGCTAGCGGGGCGGAGACCCAGTACTTC.

The chain has TRBV29-1 and TRBJ1-3; tentatively, D is TRBD1 (5 bases). Germline V gene sequence: CDR1 SQVTM, CDR2 ANQGSEA. The length of the CDR3 is 16 residues. V lost 2 bases and J 3 bases, leaving 17 bases between the germline ends. The CDR3 is CSVEMGRGIGGNTIYF. The DNA for the CDR3 is TGCAGCGTTGAAATGGGACGGGGGATCGGTGGAAACACCATATATTTT.

This chain uses TRBV11-1 with TRBJ2-3; TRBD1 agrees at 9 bases. CDR1 is SGHAT, CDR2 FQDESV, per germline (reference sequence). The CDR3 sequence is 15 residues long. V dropped 5 bases and J dropped 4; count of bases not matched to a gene: 7. CDR3 sequence: CASSTTGQGSDTQYF. DNA of the CDR3: TGTGCCAGCAGCACCACGGGACAGGGATCAGATACGCAGTATTTT.

This chain uses TRBV6-5 with TRBJ2-1, with 14 positions matching TRBD2. The CDR3 extends over 15 amino acids. V was pared by 5 bases and J by 8 bases, with 5 bases of the junction left unmatched. The germline gives CDR1 MNHEY, CDR2 SVGAGI. Here the CDR3 DNA reads TGTGCCAGCAGTCGGACTAGCGGGGGGTGGGATGAGCAGTTCTTC. This translates into CASSRTSGGWDEQFF.

The rearrangement uses TRBV6-5 and TRBJ2-3, with 9 bases matching TRBD2. The CDR3 totals 15 residues. Germline V CDR1 and CDR2: MNHEY, SVGAGI. J lost 2 bases, V lost 4 bases, and 4 bases had no gene match. The CDR3 bases are TGTGCCAGCAGTTCGACTAGCGGATTCACAGATACGCAGTATTTT. Translation: CASSSTSGFTDTQYF.